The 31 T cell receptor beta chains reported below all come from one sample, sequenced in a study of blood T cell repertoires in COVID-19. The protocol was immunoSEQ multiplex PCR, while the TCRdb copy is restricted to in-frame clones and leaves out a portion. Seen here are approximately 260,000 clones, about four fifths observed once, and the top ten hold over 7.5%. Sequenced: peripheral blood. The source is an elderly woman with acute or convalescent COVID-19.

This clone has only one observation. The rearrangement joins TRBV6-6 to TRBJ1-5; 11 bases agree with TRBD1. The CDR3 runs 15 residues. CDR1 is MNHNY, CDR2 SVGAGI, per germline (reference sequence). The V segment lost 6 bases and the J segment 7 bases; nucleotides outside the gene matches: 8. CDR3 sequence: CASSIGQGAGQPQHF. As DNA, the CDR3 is TGTGCCAGCAGCATAGGACAGGGGGCAGGGCAGCCCCAGCATTTT.

The CDR3: CASSLAVGPGEAFF. The CDR3 DNA reads TGCGCCAGCAGCTTGGCCGTCGGCCCGGGTGAAGCTTTCTTT. V is TRBV5-1 and J is TRBJ1-1; D gene uncertain. CDR3 size: 14 residues. Germline CDR1 SGHRS, CDR2 YFSETQ. Deletions cut 0 bases from V and 7 bases from J, with 13 bases between. The variable domain in full, with the rest retrieved from reference TRBV5-1 and TRBJ1-1, is KAGVTQTPRYLIKTRGQQVTLSCSPISGHRSVSWYQQTPGQGLQFLFEYFSETQRNKGNFPGRFSGRQFSNSRSEMNVSTLELGDSALYLCASSLAVGPGEAFFGQGTRLTVV.

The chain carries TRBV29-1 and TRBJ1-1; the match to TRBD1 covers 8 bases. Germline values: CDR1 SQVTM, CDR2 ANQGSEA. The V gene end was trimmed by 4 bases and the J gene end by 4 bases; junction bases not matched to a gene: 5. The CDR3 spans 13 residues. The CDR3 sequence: CSVGQGASTEAFF. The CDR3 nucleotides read TGCAGCGTTGGGCAGGGGGCGAGCACTGAAGCTTTCTTT.

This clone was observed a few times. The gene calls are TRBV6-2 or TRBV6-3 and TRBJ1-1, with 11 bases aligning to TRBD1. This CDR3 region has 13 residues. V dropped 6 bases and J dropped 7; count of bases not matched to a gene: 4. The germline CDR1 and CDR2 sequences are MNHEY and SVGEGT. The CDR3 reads CASSRTGGYEAFF. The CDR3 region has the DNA TGTGCCAGCAGCAGGACAGGGGGCTATGAAGCTTTCTTT.

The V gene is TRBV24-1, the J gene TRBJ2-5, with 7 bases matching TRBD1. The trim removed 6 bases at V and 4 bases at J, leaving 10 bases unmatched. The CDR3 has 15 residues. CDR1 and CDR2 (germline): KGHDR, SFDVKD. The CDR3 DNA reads TGTGCCACCAGTACTCTGCCAGGGGGATTAGAGACCCAGTACTTC. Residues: CATSTLPGGLETQYF.

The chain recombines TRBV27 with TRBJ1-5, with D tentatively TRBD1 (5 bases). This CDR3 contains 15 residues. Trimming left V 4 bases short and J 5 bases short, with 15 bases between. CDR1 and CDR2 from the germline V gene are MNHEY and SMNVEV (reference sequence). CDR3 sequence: CASSWGGGSDQPQHF. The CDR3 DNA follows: TGTGCCAGCAGTTGGGGCGGGGGGAGCGATCAGCCCCAGCATTTT.

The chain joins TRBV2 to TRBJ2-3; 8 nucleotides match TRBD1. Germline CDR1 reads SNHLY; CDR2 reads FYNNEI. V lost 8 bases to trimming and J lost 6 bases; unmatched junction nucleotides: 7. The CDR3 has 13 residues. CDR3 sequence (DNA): TGTGCCAGCCGGGGGACAGGCAGGGATACGCAGTATTTT. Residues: CASRGTGRDTQYF.

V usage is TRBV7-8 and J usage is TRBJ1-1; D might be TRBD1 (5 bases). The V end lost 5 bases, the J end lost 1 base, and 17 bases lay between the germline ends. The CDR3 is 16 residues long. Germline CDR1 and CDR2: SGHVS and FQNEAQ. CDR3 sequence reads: CASSGRAGLRNTEAFF. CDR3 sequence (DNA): TGTGCCAGCAGCGGCCGGGCGGGACTCCGGAACACTGAAGCTTTCTTT.

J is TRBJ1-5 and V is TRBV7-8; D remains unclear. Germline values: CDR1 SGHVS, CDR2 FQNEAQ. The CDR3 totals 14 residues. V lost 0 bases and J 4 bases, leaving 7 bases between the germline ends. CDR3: CASSLALGNQPQHF. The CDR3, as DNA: TGTGCCAGCAGCTTAGCGCTCGGGAATCAGCCCCAGCATTTT.

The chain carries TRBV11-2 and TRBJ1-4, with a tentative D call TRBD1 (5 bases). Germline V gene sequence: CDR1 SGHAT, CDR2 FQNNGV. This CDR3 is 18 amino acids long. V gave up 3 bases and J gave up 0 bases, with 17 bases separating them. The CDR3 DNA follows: TGTGCCAGCAGCTTTCTTGGGGCAGGGTCGACAACTAATGAAAAACTGTTTTTT. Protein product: CASSFLGAGSTTNEKLFF.

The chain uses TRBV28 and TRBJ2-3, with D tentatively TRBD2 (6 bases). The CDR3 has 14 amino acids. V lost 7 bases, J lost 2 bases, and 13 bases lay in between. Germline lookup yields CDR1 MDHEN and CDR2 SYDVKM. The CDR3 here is CASTLAALTDTQYF. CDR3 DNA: TGTGCCAGCACCTTAGCGGCCCTCACAGATACGCAGTATTTT.

CDR3 region: CASSKGAGNQPQHF. Written as DNA, the CDR3 is TGTGCCAGTAGTAAAGGGGCGGGCAATCAGCCCCAGCATTTT. The chain employs TRBV19 and TRBJ1-5; maybe TRBD1 (5 bases). CDR1 is LNHDA and CDR2 is SQIVND in the germline V gene (reference sequence). The CDR3 length is 14 residues. Trimming removed 4 bases from V and 2 bases from J, with 9 bases in between. Filled out from reference TRBV19 and TRBJ1-5, the complete variable domain reads DGGITQSPKYLFRKEGQNVTLSCEQNLNHDAMYWYRQDPGQGLRLIYYSQIVNDFQKGDIAEGYSVSREKKESFPLTVTSAQKNPTAFYLCASSKGAGNQPQHFGDGTRLSIL.

This CDR3 is CASSYRQGLSPLFF. CDR3 bases: TGTGCCAGCAGTTACAGACAGGGTTTATCCCCCCTTTTCTTC. The chain carries TRBV6-2 or TRBV6-3 and TRBJ2-1; 7 bases line up with TRBD1. Germline-derived CDR1 and CDR2 are MNHEY and SVGEGT. J was trimmed by 16 bases and V by 2 bases; bases with no gene match: 14. The CDR3 consists of 14 residues.

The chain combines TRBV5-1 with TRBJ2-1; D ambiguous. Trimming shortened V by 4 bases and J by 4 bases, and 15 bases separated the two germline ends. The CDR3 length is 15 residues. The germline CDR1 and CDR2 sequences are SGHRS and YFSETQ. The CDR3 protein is CASSMGAAYYNEQFF. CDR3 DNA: TGCGCCAGCAGCATGGGCGCGGCCTATTACAATGAGCAGTTCTTC.

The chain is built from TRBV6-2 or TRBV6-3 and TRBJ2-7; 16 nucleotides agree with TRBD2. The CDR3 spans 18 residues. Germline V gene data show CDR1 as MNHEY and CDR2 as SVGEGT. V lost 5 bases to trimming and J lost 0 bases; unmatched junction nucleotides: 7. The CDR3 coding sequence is TGTGCCAGCAGTGCCGGGACTAGCGGGGGGGATTTCTCCTACGAGCAGTACTTC. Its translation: CASSAGTSGGDFSYEQYF.

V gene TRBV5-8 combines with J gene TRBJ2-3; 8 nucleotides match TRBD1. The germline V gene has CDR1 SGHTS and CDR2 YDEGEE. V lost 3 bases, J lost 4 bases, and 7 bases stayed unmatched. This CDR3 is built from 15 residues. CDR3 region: CASSSRQGFADTQYF. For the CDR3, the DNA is TGTGCCAGCAGCTCCCGACAGGGGTTCGCAGATACGCAGTATTTT.

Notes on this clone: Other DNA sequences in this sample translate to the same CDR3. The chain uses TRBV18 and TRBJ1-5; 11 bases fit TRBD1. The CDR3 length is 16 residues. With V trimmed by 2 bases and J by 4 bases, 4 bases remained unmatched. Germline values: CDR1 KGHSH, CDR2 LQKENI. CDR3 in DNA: TGTGCCAGCTCACCAACCGGGACAGGGGGAAATCAGCCCCAGCATTTT. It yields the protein CASSPTGTGGNQPQHF.

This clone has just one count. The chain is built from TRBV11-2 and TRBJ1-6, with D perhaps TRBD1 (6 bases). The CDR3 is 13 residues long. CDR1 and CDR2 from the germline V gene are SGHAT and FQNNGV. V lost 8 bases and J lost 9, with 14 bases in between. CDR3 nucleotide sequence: TGTGCCAGCGGACAGCTGGATGGTTCACCCCTCCACTTT. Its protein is CASGQLDGSPLHF.

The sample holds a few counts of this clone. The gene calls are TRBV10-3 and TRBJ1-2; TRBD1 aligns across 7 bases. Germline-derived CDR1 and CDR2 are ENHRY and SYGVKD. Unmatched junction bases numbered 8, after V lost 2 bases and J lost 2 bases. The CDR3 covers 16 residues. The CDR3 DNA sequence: TGTGCCATCAGTGAGACGAAAAGCAGGGGGAACTATGGCTACACCTTC. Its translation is CAISETKSRGNYGYTF.

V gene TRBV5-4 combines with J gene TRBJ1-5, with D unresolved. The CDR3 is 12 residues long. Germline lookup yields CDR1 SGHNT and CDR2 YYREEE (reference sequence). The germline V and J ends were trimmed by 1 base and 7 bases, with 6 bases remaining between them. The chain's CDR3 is CASSLPGQPQHF. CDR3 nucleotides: TGTGCCAGCAGCTTGCCGGGACAGCCCCAGCATTTT. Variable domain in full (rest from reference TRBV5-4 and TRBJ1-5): ETGVTQSPTHLIKTRGQQVTLRCSSQSGHNTVSWYQQALGQGPQFIFQYYREEENGRGNFPPRFSGLQFPNYSSELNVNALELDDSALYLCASSLPGQPQHFGDGTRLSIL.

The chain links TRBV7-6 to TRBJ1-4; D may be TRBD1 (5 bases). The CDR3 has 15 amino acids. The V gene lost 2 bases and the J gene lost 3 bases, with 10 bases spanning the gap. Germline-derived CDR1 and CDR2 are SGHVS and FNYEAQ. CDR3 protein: CASSLTDIPNEKLFF. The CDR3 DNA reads TGTGCCAGCAGCTTAACGGACATTCCTAATGAAAAACTGTTTTTT.

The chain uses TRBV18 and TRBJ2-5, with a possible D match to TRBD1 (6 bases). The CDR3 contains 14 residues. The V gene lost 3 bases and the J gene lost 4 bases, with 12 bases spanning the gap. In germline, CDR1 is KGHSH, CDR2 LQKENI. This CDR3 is CASSPQGIGETQYF. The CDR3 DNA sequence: TGTGCCAGCTCACCGCAGGGGATTGGAGAGACCCAGTACTTC.

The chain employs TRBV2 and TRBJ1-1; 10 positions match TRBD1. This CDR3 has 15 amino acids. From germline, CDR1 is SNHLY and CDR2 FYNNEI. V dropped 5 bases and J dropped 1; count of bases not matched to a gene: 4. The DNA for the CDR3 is TGTGCCAGCAGTCAGACAGGGGGCGGGAACACTGAAGCTTTCTTT. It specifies CASSQTGGGNTEAFF.

CDR3 sequence (DNA): TGTGCCAGCAGTGAACAAGGAGCTAACTATGGCTACACCTTC. Protein sequence: CASSEQGANYGYTF. The chain has TRBV2 and TRBJ1-2; D is undetermined. Germline V gene lookup returns CDR1 SNHLY and CDR2 FYNNEI. The CDR3 has 14 amino acids. With 2 bases removed from V and 0 bases from J, the gap between germline ends came to 7 bases. The variable domain in full, with the rest retrieved from reference TRBV2 and TRBJ1-2, is EPEVTQTPSHQVTQMGQEVILRCVPISNHLYFYWYRQILGQKVEFLVSFYNNEISEKSEIFDDQFSVERPDGSNFTLKIRSTKLEDSAMYFCASSEQGANYGYTFGSGTRLTVV.

The CDR3 DNA reads as TGCGCCAGCGGGACAGGAACTTATGGCTACACCTTC. It yields the protein CASGTGTYGYTF. The chain couples TRBV5-1 to TRBJ1-2, with 8 positions matching TRBD1. V trimming: 7 bases; J trimming: 5 bases; junction bases outside the gene matches: 4. This CDR3 is built from 12 residues. Germline CDR1 SGHRS, CDR2 YFSETQ.

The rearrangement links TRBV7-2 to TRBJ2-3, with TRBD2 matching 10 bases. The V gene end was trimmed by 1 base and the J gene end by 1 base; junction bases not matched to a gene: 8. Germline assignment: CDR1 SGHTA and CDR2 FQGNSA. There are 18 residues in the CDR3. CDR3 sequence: CASSLGGSGGPRTDTQYF. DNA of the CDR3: TGTGCCAGCAGCTTAGGAGGTAGCGGGGGGCCGCGCACAGATACGCAGTATTTT.

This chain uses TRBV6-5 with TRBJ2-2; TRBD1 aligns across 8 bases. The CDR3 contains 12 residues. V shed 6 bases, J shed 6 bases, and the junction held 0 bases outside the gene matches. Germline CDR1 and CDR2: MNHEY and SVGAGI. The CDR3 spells CASRQGAGELFF. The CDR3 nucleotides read TGTGCCAGCAGACAGGGGGCCGGGGAGCTGTTTTTT.

CDR3 residues: CASSGGGNYNEQFF. In DNA, the CDR3 is TGTGCCAGCAGTGGGGGGGGAAACTACAATGAGCAGTTCTTC. The chain has TRBV25-1 and TRBJ2-1, with 7 positions matching TRBD2. Germline-derived CDR1 and CDR2 are MGHDK and SYGVNS. This CDR3 spans 14 amino acids. Unmatched junction bases numbered 3, after V lost 4 bases and J lost 3 bases.

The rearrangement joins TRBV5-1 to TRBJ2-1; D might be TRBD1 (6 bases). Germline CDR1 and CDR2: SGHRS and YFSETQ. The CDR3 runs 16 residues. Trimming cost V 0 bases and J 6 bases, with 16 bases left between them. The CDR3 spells CASSLDGQGIRNEQFF. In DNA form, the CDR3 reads TGCGCCAGCAGCTTGGACGGGCAGGGGATCCGCAATGAGCAGTTCTTC.

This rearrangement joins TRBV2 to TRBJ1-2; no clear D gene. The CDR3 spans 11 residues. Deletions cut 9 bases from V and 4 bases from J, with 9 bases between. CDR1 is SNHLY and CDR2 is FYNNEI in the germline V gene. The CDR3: CASREAYGYTF. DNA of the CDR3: TGTGCCAGTCGAGAGGCCTATGGCTACACCTTC.

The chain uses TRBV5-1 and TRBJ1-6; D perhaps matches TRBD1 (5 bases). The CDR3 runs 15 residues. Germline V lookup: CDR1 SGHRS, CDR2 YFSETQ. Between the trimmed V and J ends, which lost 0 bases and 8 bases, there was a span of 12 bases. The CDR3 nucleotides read TGCGCCAGCAGCTTGGGGTGGACAAGCCATTCACCCCTCCACTTT. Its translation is CASSLGWTSHSPLHF.